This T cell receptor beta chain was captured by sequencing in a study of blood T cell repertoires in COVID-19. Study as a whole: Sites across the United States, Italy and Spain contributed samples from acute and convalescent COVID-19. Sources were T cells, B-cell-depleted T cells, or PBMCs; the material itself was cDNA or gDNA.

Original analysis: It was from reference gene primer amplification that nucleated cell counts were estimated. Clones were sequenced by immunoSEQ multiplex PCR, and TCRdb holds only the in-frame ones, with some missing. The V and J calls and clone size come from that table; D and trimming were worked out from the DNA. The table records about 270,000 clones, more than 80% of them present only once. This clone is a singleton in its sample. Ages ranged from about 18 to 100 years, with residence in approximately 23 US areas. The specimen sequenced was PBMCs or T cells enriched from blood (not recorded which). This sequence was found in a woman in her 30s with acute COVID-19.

Written as DNA, the CDR3 is TGTGCCAGCAGTTTCGAACAGGGGGCTTCTCACTATGGCTACACCTTC. This sequence encodes CASSFEQGASHYGYTF. V gene TRBV6-5 combines with J gene TRBJ1-2; 9 positions agree with TRBD1. The CDR3 runs 16 residues. Trimming cost V 4 bases and J 3 bases; bases outside gene matches: 9. From germline, CDR1 is MNHEY and CDR2 SVGAGI.